This T cell receptor beta chain was sequenced during a study of response to subunit inactivated influenza vaccine. TCRdb ran MiXCR on the RT-PCR reads and lists one entry per CDR3 protein. This sample has 400,000 to 650,000 distinct CDR3 sequences, with approximately 7.2% found just once. There are many counts of this clonotype. Its antigen is currently unknown. Whole-study results and caveats: The study's authors posited that every seasonal influenza vaccination enlists few new T cells.

The receptor's source is a man in his fifties or sixties who received an inactivated influenza vaccine. This specimen was PBMCs from blood, taken less than 30 months after vaccination.

The CDR3 here is CASSLTSGRTRPTEQFF. As DNA, the CDR3 is TGTGCCAGCAGCTTGACTAGCGGGAGGACTAGACCAACTGAGCAGTTCTTC. The chain couples TRBV7-3 to TRBJ2-1; 13 bases align to TRBD2. V dropped 3 bases and J dropped 9; count of bases not matched to a gene: 11. The CDR3 has 17 amino acids. Germline CDR1 is SGHTA and CDR2 is FQGTGA.